Below, one T cell receptor beta chain is given with its context. Its antigen remains unidentified. No base quality values were provided; no much bigger clone lies one nucleotide off. This record belongs to a study of T cell responses to AZD1222 COVID-19 vaccine (dated by TCRdb to the early 2020s). About the investigation overall: AZD1222 recipients with second doses at about 4 weeks or about 12 weeks were pooled, because spike-specific TCR depth and breadth did not differ between schedules. A total of 233 trial participants underwent TCR sequencing, of whom nearly 210 had received two doses of AZD1222 and around 25 had received two doses of the MenACWY control vaccine. Enrollment into the trials was organized by age into subgroups of 18-55, 56-69 and 70-plus years, and those subgroups contained about 160, 30 and 59 TCR-sequenced participants, respectively.

According to the study, the label for this sample's time point signals: baseline before first vaccination. Vaccinee samples came from UK trials COV001 and COV002, including a single-blind randomized controlled phase 2/3 trial of AZD1222 (ChAdOx1 nCoV-19) in healthy adults. Trial participant PBMC samples were collected at day 0 and day 28 after the second dose for TCRbeta chain sequencing. The study at large found these results: After two AZD1222 doses, both the breadth and the depth of spike-specific TCRs were significantly higher than at day 0 and than in MenACWY recipients. Nearly half of unique spike-specific TCRs reportedly recognized epitopes outside regions mutated in the B.1.351 and B.1.1.7 variants. Conclusions about previously exposed vaccinees were limited because only six AZD1222 recipients were SARS-CoV-2 seropositive at baseline. Participants were mostly white British and included more females than males, and it was suggested by the authors that clonal diversity may have been underestimated. The whole spike protein was spanned by vaccine-associated CD4 TCRs, and dominant responses were seen in regions 160-218 and 743-854. Because no day 14 peak-response samples were available, the repertoires could be characterized only after the peak T cell response. In the small 56-69-year group, the increase in depth fell short of significance, most likely because of low power.

The CDR3 regions of human TCRbeta chains were analyzed by immunosequencing. The paper's processing steps were these. TCRs in the repertoires were compared against a reference library of SARS-CoV-2-specific TCRs that had been generated with the MIRA antigen-specificity platform. Breadth was defined as the fraction of unique TCRs that were SARS-CoV-2-associated. Depth was defined as the fraction of total T cells that were SARS-CoV-2-associated. Using the MIRA data, every spike-specific TCR was mapped to the spike region that the TCR reacted to and assigned to either a CD4 or a CD8 class. Log10-transformed breadth and depth values were compared by one-way ANOVA with Sidak's multiple comparisons tests. Held by TCRdb, this immuneACCESS table contains in-frame sequences only and omits some clones. Under half of the omission traces to an unresolved V gene where checked; the cause of the rest is unknown. That table furnishes V, J and clone size, whereas the DNA furnished D and trimming. Present in this sample are about 110,000 clones, about 85% of which were seen just once. The ten top clones hold under 3.5% of the sample.

Spanning cysteine to phenylalanine, the CDR3 consists of 13 amino acids. This entry keeps only the CDR3 DNA: 39 bases, framed from base 1. CDR1 and CDR2, per the germline V gene, are SGHTA and FQGTGA. V is cut by 9 bases and J by 2 bases, and the space between the germline ends is 14 bases. This receptor was taken from an adult in good health. The sample consisted of peripheral blood, taken on day 0 of AZD1222 vaccination. The chain uses TRBV7-3 and TRBJ2-7; the D gene is perhaps TRBD1, from 6 matching bases. The CDR3 reads as follows: CARPRQVTYEQYF. Read as DNA, the sequence is TGTGCCAGGCCGCGACAGGTTACCTACGAGCAGTACTTC.